This T cell receptor (beta chain) was sequenced for a study of T cells in Graves' hyperthyroidism and ophthalmopathy. Whole-study context: It was at initial diagnosis, before any treatment, that peripheral blood was collected.

Clinical symptoms, serum thyroxine and TRAb, thyroid ultrasound and orbital computed tomography together formed the diagnostic basis. This clonotype was recorded many times. Its antigen is undetermined. Study results and limitations: Most thyroid clonotypes expanded above 0.001 were also detected in blood.

Amplification targeted TCR beta CDR3 regions from RNA transcripts. Primed by the HTBI set, a first-round RT-PCR was run on the TCR CDR3. TCRdb re-called the multiplex PCR reads through MiXCR, storing one row per CDR3 protein. In the table there are hundreds of thousands of distinct CDR3 sequences, 24% of which are singletons. The sequencing sample was made of blood. The origin of this receptor is a woman between 35 and 50 years old with Graves' ophthalmopathy.

The CDR3 DNA sequence: TGCGCCAGCAGCTTGGGTTCGGGACAGAATGAAGCTTTCTTT. Amino acid sequence: CASSLGSGQNEAFF. The rearrangement links TRBV5-1 to TRBJ1-1; 7 positions match TRBD1. This CDR3 contains 14 residues. Germline CDR1 and CDR2: SGHRS and YFSETQ. Germline trimming cut 0 bases from V and 7 bases from J; bases unmatched to any gene: 6.